This T cell receptor beta chain was sequenced for a study of blood T cell repertoires in COVID-19. Those enrolled, adults aged roughly 18 to 90 years, came from about two dozen US areas. TCRdb's table, derived via immunoSEQ multiplex PCR, lists solely in-frame clones and lacks some. The data contain about 250,000 clones, 70% to 90% of them singletons. The CDR3 spans 15 residues. CDR1 is SGHRS, CDR2 YFSETQ, per germline. Losses at the gene ends were 4 bases for V and 6 bases for J; bases not matched to a gene: 6. Sequenced sample: PBMCs or T cells enriched from blood (not recorded which). The chain combines TRBV5-1 with TRBJ2-1; TRBD2 matches at 11 bases. This clonotype was sampled from a man between 40 and 49 years old who had recovered from COVID-19. DNA of the CDR3: TGCGCCAGCAGCATAGCGGGAGGGAATCTCAATGAGCAGTTCTTC. This gives the protein CASSIAGGNLNEQFF.